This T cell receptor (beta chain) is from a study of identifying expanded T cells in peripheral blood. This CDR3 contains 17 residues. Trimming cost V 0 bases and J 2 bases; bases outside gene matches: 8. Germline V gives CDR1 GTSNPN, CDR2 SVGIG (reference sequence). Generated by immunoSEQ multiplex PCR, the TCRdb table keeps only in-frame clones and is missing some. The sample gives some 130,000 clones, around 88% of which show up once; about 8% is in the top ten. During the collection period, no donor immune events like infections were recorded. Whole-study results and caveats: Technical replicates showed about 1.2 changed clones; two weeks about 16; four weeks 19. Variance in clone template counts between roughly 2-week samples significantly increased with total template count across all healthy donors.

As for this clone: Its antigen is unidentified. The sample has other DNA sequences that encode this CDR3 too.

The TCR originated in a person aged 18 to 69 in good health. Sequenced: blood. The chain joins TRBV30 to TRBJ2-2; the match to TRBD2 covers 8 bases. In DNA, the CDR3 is TGTGCCTGGAGTGTTAACGGGCGGGGGGCTAACACCGGGGAGCTGTTTTTT. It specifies CAWSVNGRGANTGELFF.